The clone carrying this TCR beta chain was seen more than once but under ten times. A read error is possible here, since a much larger clone lies one base away. The entry originates in a study of T cells in Graves' hyperthyroidism and ophthalmopathy. Amplification of TCR beta CDR3 regions was performed using RNA transcripts as template. HTBI primers were used for first-round RT-PCR of the TCR CDR3. TCRdb redid the calling of the multiplex PCR reads with MiXCR, one entry per CDR3 protein. Of 600,000 to 900,000 distinct CDR3 sequences in the sample, around 15% were seen once. Sequencing was carried out using blood. The receptor's source is a man aged 18 to 35 with Graves' hyperthyroidism.

This CDR3 reads CASSLAASRRDEQYF. In DNA form, the CDR3 reads TGTGCCAGCAGTTTGGCTGCGTCACGAAGGGACGAGCAGTACTTC. The V gene is TRBV6-9, the J gene TRBJ2-7, with no clear D. Germline assignment: CDR1 MNHGY and CDR2 SVAAGI. Trimming stripped 4 bases from V and 5 bases from J, with 18 bases between. There are 15 residues in the CDR3.